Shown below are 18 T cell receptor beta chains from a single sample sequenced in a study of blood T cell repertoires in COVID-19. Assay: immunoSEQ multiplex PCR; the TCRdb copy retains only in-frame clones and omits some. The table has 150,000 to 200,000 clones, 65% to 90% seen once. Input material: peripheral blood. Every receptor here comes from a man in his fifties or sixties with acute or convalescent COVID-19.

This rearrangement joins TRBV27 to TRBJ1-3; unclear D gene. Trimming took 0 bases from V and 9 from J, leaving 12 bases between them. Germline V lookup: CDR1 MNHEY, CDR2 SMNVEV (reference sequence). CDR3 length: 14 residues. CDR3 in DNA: TGTGCCAGCAGTTTATCATGGAGGGAAAGCACCATATATTTT. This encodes CASSLSWRESTIYF.

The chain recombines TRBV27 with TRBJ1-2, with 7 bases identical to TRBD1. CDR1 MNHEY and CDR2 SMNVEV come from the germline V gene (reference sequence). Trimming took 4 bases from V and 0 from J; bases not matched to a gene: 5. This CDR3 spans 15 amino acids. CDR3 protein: CASSSRTGSNYGYTF. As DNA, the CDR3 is TGTGCCAGCAGTTCTAGGACAGGATCTAACTATGGCTACACCTTC.

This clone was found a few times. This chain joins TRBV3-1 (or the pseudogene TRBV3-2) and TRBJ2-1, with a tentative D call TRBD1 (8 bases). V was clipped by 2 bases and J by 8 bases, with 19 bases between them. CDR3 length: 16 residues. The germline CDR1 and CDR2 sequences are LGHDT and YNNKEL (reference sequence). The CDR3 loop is CASSQSRGRLADEQFF. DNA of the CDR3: TGTGCCAGCAGCCAATCCAGGGGGCGTCTAGCGGATGAGCAGTTCTTC.

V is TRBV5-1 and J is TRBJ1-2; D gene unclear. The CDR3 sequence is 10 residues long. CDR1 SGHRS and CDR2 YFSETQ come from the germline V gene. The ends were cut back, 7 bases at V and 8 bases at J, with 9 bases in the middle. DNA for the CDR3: TGCGCCAGCGTGATGAGGGGCTACACCTTC. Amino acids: CASVMRGYTF.

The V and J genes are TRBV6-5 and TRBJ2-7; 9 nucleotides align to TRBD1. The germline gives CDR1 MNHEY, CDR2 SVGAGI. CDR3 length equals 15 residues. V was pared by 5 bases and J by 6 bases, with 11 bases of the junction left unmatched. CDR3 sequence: CASSIVGQGMGEQYF. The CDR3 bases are TGTGCCAGCAGTATCGTAGGACAGGGGATGGGCGAGCAGTACTTC.

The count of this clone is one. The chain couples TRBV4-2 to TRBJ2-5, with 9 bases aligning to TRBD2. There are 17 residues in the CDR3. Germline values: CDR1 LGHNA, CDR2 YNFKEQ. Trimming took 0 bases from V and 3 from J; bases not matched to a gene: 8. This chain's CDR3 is CASSQDPMASGKETQYF. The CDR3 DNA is TGTGCCAGCAGCCAAGATCCGATGGCTAGCGGGAAAGAGACCCAGTACTTC.

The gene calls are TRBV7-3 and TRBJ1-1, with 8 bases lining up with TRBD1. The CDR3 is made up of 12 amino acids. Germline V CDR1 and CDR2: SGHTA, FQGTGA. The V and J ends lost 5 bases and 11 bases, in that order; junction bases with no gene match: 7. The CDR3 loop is CASSAAGGRAFF. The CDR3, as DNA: TGTGCCAGCAGCGCCGCAGGGGGCCGTGCTTTCTTT.

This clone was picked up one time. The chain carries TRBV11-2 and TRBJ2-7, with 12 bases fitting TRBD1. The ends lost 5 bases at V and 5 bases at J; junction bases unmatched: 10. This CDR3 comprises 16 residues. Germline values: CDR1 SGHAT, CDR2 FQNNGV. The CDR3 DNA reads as TGTGCCAGCAGCCAAAGGAAGGGACAGGGGGCCCACGAGCAGTACTTC. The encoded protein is CASSQRKGQGAHEQYF.

This CDR3 is CASSPWDRPNYGYTF. CDR3 sequence (DNA): TGTGCCAGCAGCCCCTGGGACAGGCCTAACTATGGCTACACCTTC. The V call is TRBV7-9, the J call TRBJ1-2, with 8 bases fitting TRBD1. The CDR3 runs to 15 residues. CDR1 and CDR2 (germline): SEHNR, FQNEAQ (reference sequence). Trimming removed 5 bases from V and 0 bases from J; junction bases left unmatched: 5.

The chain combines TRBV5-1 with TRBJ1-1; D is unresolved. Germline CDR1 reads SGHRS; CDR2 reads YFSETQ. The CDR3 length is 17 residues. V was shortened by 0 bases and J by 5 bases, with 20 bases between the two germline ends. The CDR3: CASSLDVTARRDTEAFF. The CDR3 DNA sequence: TGCGCCAGCAGCTTGGATGTTACGGCCCGCCGGGATACTGAAGCTTTCTTT.

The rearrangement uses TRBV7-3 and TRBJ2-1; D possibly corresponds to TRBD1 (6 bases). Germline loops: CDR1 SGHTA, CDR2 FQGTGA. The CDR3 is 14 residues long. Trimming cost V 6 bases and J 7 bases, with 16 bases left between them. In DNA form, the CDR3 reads TGTGCCAGCAGTTCGATAGGGGGACGGAATGAGCAGTTCTTC. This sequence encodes CASSSIGGRNEQFF.

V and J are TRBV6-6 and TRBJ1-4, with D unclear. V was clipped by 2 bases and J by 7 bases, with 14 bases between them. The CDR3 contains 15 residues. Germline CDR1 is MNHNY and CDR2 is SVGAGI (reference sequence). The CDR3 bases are TGTGCCAGCAGTTACCCGACGGGTAGATCTGAAAAACTGTTTTTT. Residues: CASSYPTGRSEKLFF.

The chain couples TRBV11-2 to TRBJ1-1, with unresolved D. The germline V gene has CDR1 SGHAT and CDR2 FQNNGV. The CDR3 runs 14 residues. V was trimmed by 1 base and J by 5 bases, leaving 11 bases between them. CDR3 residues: CASSLAWAGTEAFF. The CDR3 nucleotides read TGTGCCAGCAGCTTAGCGTGGGCGGGTACTGAAGCTTTCTTT.

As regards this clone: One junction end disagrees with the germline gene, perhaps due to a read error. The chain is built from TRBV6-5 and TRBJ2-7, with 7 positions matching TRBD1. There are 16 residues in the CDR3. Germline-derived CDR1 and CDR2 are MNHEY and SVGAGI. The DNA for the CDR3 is TGTGCCAGCAGTTACACGCCGAGACAGGGCTCCGACGAGCAGTACTTC. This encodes CASSYTPRQGSDEQYF.

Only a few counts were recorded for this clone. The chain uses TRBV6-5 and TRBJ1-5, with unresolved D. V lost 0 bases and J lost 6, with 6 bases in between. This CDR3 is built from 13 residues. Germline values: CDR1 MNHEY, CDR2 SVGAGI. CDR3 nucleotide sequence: TGTGCCAGCAGTTACTCGGGCCCTCAGCCCCAGCATTTT. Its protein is CASSYSGPQPQHF.

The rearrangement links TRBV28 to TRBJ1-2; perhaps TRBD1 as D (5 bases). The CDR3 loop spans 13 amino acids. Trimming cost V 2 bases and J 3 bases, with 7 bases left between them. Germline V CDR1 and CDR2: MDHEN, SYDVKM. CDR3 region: CASSLTGHYGYTF. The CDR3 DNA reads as TGTGCCAGCAGTTTAACAGGACACTATGGCTACACCTTC.

CDR3 loop: CASSPTGAGRTQYF. DNA of the CDR3: TGTGCCAGTAGCCCGACAGGTGCCGGACGGACCCAGTACTTC. The chain couples TRBV19 to TRBJ2-5; a possible D gene is TRBD1 (6 bases). V was shortened by 6 bases and J by 7 bases, with 18 bases between the two germline ends. This CDR3 contains 14 residues. From germline, CDR1 is LNHDA and CDR2 SQIVND (reference sequence).

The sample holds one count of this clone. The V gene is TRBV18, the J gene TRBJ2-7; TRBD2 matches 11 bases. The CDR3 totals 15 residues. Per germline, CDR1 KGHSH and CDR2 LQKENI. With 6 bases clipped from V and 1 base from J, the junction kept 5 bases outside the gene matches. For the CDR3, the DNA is TGTGCCAGCTCCAGTACTAGCGGGAGTTCCTACGAGCAGTACTTC. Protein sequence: CASSSTSGSSYEQYF.